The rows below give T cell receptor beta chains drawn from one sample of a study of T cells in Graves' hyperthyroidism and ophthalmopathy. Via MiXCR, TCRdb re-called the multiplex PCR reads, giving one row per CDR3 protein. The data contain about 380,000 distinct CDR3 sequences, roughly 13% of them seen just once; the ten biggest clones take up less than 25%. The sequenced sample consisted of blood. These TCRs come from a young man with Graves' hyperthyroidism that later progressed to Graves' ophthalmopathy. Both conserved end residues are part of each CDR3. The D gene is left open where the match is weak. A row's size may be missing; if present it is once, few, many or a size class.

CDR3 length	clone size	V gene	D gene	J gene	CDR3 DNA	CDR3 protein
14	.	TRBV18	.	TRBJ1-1	TGTGCCAGCTCACCCACTAGCGGGTCCCTTGGGGCTTTCTTT	CASSPTSGSLGAFF
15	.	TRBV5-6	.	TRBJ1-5	TGTGCCAGCAGCTTGGGGTTTGGGCAGGGAGGGCCCCAGCATTTT	CASSLGFGQGGPQHF
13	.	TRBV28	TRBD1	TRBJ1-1	TGTGCCAGCAGTTTAAAGGGGGCGGCTGAAGCTTTCTTT	CASSLKGAAEAFF
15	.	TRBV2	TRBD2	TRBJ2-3	TGTGCCAGCAGCGATGGGACTAGCGGCACAGATACGCAGTATTTT	CASSDGTSGTDTQYF
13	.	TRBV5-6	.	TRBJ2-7	TGTGCCAGCAGCAACTTCCGGGAGTACGAGCAGTACTTC	CASSNFREYEQYF
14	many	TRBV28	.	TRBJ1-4	TGTGCCAGCAGTTTCCCCTCCACATATGAAAAACTGTTTTTT	CASSFPSTYEKLFF
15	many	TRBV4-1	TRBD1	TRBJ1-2	TGCGCCAGCAGCCAAGCGCAGACAGGGACCTATGGCTACACCTTC	CASSQAQTGTYGYTF
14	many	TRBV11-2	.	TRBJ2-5	TGTGCCAGCAGCTACCGGGACGGCCAAGAGACCCAGTACTTC	CASSYRDGQETQYF
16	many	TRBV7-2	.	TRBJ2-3	TGTGCCAGCAGCTTTCCCCGGACTGCTAGCACAGATACGCAGTATTTT	CASSFPRTASTDTQYF
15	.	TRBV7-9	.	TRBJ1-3	TGTGCCAGCAGCTTTGGTTGGCGTTCTGGAAACACCATATATTTT	CASSFGWRSGNTIYF
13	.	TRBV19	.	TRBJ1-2	TGTGCCAGTAGTGGCGCAGGGCACTATGGCTACACCTTC	CASSGAGHYGYTF
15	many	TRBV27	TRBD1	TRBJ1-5	TGTGCCAGCAGTCCAGACAGGGGTGGCTATCAGCCCCAGCATTTT	CASSPDRGGYQPQHF
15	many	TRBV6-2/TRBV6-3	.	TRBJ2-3	TGTGCCAGCACAAACGAGGACACCTTCCCAGATACGCAGTATTTT	CASTNEDTFPDTQYF
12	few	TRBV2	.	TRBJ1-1	TGTGCCAGCACAGCCGAGTATAGTGAAGCTTTCTTT	CASTAEYSEAFF
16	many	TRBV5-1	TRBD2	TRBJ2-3	TGCGCCAGCAGCTTCGGACAGCCGGGACTAGCGGAAACGCAGTATTTT	CASSFGQPGLAETQYF
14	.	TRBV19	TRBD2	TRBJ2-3	TGTGCCAGTAAGAGCGGGGGGGCTTCAGATACGCAGTATTTT	CASKSGGASDTQYF
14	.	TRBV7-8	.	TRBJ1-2	TGTGCCAGCAGCTTAGTCCCGGACAGAGATGGCTACACCTTC	CASSLVPDRDGYTF
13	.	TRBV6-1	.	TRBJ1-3	TGTGCCGGGAAGGGGTACTCTGGAAACACCATATATTTT	CAGKGYSGNTIYF
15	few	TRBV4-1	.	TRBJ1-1	TGCGCCAGCAGCCAAAGATTTCGAGGTATCACTGAAGCTTTCTTT	CASSQRFRGITEAFF
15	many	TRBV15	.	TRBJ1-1	TGTGCCACCAGCAGAGAAATAAGCTTGGGCACTGAAGCTTTCTTT	CATSREISLGTEAFF
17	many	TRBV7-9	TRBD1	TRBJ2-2	TGTGCCAGCAGCTCCTCTACAGGGGGGTTCGACACCGGGGAGCTGTTTTTT	CASSSSTGGFDTGELFF
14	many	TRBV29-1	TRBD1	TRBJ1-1	TGCAGCGTTGACGGGGACAGGGACGTTGGTGAAGCTTTCTTT	CSVDGDRDVGEAFF
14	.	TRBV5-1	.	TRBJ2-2	TGCGCCAGCAGCTCCGTGGCGGGTACCGGGGAGCTGTTTTTT	CASSSVAGTGELFF
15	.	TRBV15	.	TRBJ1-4	TGTGCCACCAGCAGAGATCGGGGGGCTGGCGAAAAACTGTTTTTT	CATSRDRGAGEKLFF
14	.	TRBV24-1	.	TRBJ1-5	TGTGCCACCAGTGATTCGAGCCCGTCCCAGCCCCAGCATTTT	CATSDSSPSQPQHF
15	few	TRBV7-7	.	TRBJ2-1	TGTGCCAGCAGTATAAATTCGGACTTTATCAATGAGCAGTTCTTC	CASSINSDFINEQFF
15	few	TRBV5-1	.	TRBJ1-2	TGCGCCAGCAGCCCCCAAGACCACTCTAACTATGGCTACACCTTC	CASSPQDHSNYGYTF
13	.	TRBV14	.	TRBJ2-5	TGTGCCAGCAGAACTGGCGGGGGCGAGACCCAGTACTTC	CASRTGGGETQYF
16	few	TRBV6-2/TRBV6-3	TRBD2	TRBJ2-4	TGTGCCAGCAGAACTAGCGGGGGGGTAGCCAAAAACATTCAGTACTTC	CASRTSGGVAKNIQYF
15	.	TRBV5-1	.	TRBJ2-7	TGCGCCAGCAGCTCATACGGGGGGCCTACCTACGAGCAGTACTTC	CASSSYGGPTYEQYF
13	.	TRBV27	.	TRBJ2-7	TGTGCCAGCAGTCCCCAGTTCTTATACGAGCAGTACTTC	CASSPQFLYEQYF
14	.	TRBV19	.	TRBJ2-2	TGTGCCAGTAGTATGGGCTACCACACCGGGGAGCTGTTTTTT	CASSMGYHTGELFF
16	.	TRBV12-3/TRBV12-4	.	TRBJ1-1	TGTGCCAGCAGTTTAGCTGGCGCACCGGGAGGCACTGAAGCTTTCTTT	CASSLAGAPGGTEAFF
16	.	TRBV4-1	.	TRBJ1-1	TGCGCCAGCAGCCAAGATCGAAAGTTCATGAACACTGAAGCTTTCTTT	CASSQDRKFMNTEAFF
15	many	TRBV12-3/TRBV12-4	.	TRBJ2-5	TGTGCCAGCAGTTTTTTCCTTCTTACACCCCAGACCCAGTACTTC	CASSFFLLTPQTQYF
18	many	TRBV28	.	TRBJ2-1	TGTGCCAGCAGTTTCCCGCCCAACAAGGGATCCACCTACAATGAGCAGTTCTTC	CASSFPPNKGSTYNEQFF
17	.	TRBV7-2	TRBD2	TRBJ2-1	TGTGCCAGCAGCCCCGATACCGGGGGGAGCTCCTACAATGAGCAGTTCTTC	CASSPDTGGSSYNEQFF
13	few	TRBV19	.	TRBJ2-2	TGTGCCAGTAAGGGACACCCCACCGGGGAGCTGTTTTTT	CASKGHPTGELFF
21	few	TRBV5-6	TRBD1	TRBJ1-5	TGTGCCAGCAGCTTGAGGCCCGGGACAGGGGCAGACCGATATAGCAATCAGCCCCAGCATTTT	CASSLRPGTGADRYSNQPQHF
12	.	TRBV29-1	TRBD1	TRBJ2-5	TGCAGCGTGTGGACAGGCGGGGAGACCCAGTACTTC	CSVWTGGETQYF
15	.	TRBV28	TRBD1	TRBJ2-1	TGTGCCAGCAGTTTGGGACAGGAGACCTACAATGAGCAGTTCTTC	CASSLGQETYNEQFF
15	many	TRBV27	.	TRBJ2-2	TGTGCCAGCAGTCCTTCCCGTGTCGACCCCGGGGAGCTGTTTTTT	CASSPSRVDPGELFF